Listed below are T cell receptor beta chains from one sample, sequenced in a study of T cells in Graves' hyperthyroidism and ophthalmopathy. From the multiplex PCR reads, TCRdb called clonotypes with MiXCR, one entry per CDR3 protein. The sample includes under 400,000 distinct CDR3 sequences, around 16% of them seen just once. The source material was blood. The receptors derive from a man under 40 with Graves' hyperthyroidism. The CDR3 runs from the conserved cysteine through the conserved F or W. Each record gives: V gene, J gene, clone size, D gene, CDR3 protein, CDR3 DNA. A D gene is named only where the DNA matches it firmly. Not all rows give a size; the values are once, few, many and, for expanded clones, a class.

V gene: TRBV7-2
J gene: TRBJ2-3
clone size: many
D gene: .
CDR3 protein: CASSLDVPTQYF
CDR3 DNA: TGTGCCAGCAGCCTAGACGTCCCTACGCAGTATTTT

V gene: TRBV5-1
J gene: TRBJ2-5
clone size: .
D gene: TRBD2
CDR3 protein: CASSLGTSGRPKETQYF
CDR3 DNA: TGCGCCAGCAGCTTGGGGACTAGCGGGAGACCCAAAGAGACCCAGTACTTC

V gene: TRBV7-8
J gene: TRBJ2-7
clone size: .
D gene: .
CDR3 protein: CASSLPGTAQYF
CDR3 DNA: TGTGCCAGCAGCTTACCCGGGACGGCGCAGTACTTC

V gene: TRBV4-1
J gene: TRBJ1-6
clone size: .
D gene: .
CDR3 protein: CASSQGPGRNSPLHF
CDR3 DNA: TGCGCCAGCAGCCAAGGACCGGGACGGAATTCACCCCTCCACTTT

V gene: TRBV24-1
J gene: TRBJ2-2
clone size: many
D gene: TRBD2
CDR3 protein: CATSAAGGGPNTGELFF
CDR3 DNA: TGTGCCACCAGTGCGGCCGGCGGGGGACCGAACACCGGGGAGCTGTTTTTT

V gene: TRBV9
J gene: TRBJ1-2
clone size: few
D gene: .
CDR3 protein: CASSVYLDGGYTF
CDR3 DNA: TGTGCCAGCAGCGTTTACCTGGACGGAGGCTACACCTTC

V gene: TRBV29-1
J gene: TRBJ2-2
clone size: few
D gene: .
CDR3 protein: CSVEEGMTGELFF
CDR3 DNA: TGCAGCGTTGAAGAGGGAATGACCGGGGAGCTGTTTTTT

V gene: TRBV7-6
J gene: TRBJ2-1
clone size: many
D gene: TRBD2
CDR3 protein: CASSPPTTSWSEQFF
CDR3 DNA: TGTGCCAGCAGCCCTCCCACGACTAGCTGGAGTGAGCAGTTCTTC

V gene: TRBV12-3/TRBV12-4
J gene: TRBJ2-5
clone size: many
D gene: .
CDR3 protein: CASSLAGVETQYF
CDR3 DNA: TGTGCCAGCAGTTTAGCAGGGGTGGAGACCCAGTACTTC

V gene: TRBV29-1
J gene: TRBJ2-5
clone size: .
D gene: .
CDR3 protein: CSVDGKGETQYF
CDR3 DNA: TGCAGCGTTGATGGGAAGGGGGAGACCCAGTACTTC

V gene: TRBV30
J gene: TRBJ1-1
clone size: many
D gene: .
CDR3 protein: CAWRSGVSTEAFF
CDR3 DNA: TGTGCCTGGAGGAGTGGGGTATCCACTGAAGCTTTCTTT

V gene: TRBV30
J gene: TRBJ1-5
clone size: .
D gene: .
CDR3 protein: CAWNSHSNQPQHF
CDR3 DNA: TGTGCCTGGAATTCGCATAGCAATCAGCCCCAGCATTTT

V gene: TRBV30
J gene: TRBJ1-1
clone size: many
D gene: .
CDR3 protein: CAWSPLNTEAFF
CDR3 DNA: TGTGCCTGGAGCCCCCTGAACACTGAAGCTTTCTTT

V gene: TRBV28
J gene: TRBJ2-3
clone size: few
D gene: .
CDR3 protein: CASMTFSTDTQYF
CDR3 DNA: TGTGCCAGCATGACATTCAGCACAGATACGCAGTATTTT

V gene: TRBV20-1
J gene: TRBJ2-5
clone size: few
D gene: .
CDR3 protein: CSAREQPAERETQYF
CDR3 DNA: TGCAGTGCTAGAGAGCAACCAGCGGAAAGAGAGACCCAGTACTTC

V gene: TRBV15
J gene: TRBJ1-5
clone size: .
D gene: .
CDR3 protein: CATTRGNQPQHF
CDR3 DNA: TGTGCCACCACGAGGGGGAATCAGCCCCAGCATTTT

V gene: TRBV14
J gene: TRBJ2-5
clone size: .
D gene: TRBD2
CDR3 protein: CASSRSLAEETQYF
CDR3 DNA: TGTGCCAGCAGCCGGAGCCTAGCGGAAGAGACCCAGTACTTC

V gene: TRBV30
J gene: TRBJ1-2
clone size: many
D gene: .
CDR3 protein: CAWSPTGTYANYGYTF
CDR3 DNA: TGTGCCTGGAGTCCTACCGGGACGTATGCTAACTATGGCTACACCTTC

V gene: TRBV11-2
J gene: TRBJ1-4
clone size: many
D gene: .
CDR3 protein: CASSLWGRDGEKLFF
CDR3 DNA: TGTGCCAGCAGCTTATGGGGCAGGGACGGCGAAAAACTGTTTTTT

V gene: TRBV10-3
J gene: TRBJ2-2
clone size: few
D gene: TRBD2
CDR3 protein: CGIGGRYTGELFF
CDR3 DNA: TGTGGAATAGGCGGGAGGTACACCGGGGAGCTGTTTTTT

V gene: TRBV18
J gene: TRBJ2-1
clone size: many
D gene: TRBD1
CDR3 protein: CASSAGTGNNEQFF
CDR3 DNA: TGTGCCAGCTCAGCCGGGACAGGGAACAATGAGCAGTTCTTC

V gene: TRBV10-3
J gene: TRBJ1-6
clone size: .
D gene: .
CDR3 protein: CAIRQGTGYNSPLHF
CDR3 DNA: TGTGCCATCAGACAGGGAACGGGGTATAATTCACCCCTCCACTTT

V gene: TRBV28
J gene: TRBJ2-2
clone size: many
D gene: .
CDR3 protein: CASRTVSNTGELFF
CDR3 DNA: TGTGCCAGCCGGACAGTTTCGAACACCGGGGAGCTGTTTTTT

V gene: TRBV7-6
J gene: TRBJ2-5
clone size: many
D gene: .
CDR3 protein: CASSPHPAGRMTEGETQYF
CDR3 DNA: TGTGCCAGCAGCCCCCACCCGGCGGGCCGCATGACCGAGGGGGAGACCCAGTACTTC

V gene: TRBV29-1
J gene: TRBJ1-2
clone size: few
D gene: .
CDR3 protein: CSALLGGPDGYTF
CDR3 DNA: TGCAGCGCACTCCTGGGAGGGCCCGATGGCTACACCTTC

V gene: TRBV29-1
J gene: TRBJ1-4
clone size: many
D gene: .
CDR3 protein: CSVGDGTQIGEKLFF
CDR3 DNA: TGCAGCGTAGGGGACGGGACACAGATAGGTGAAAAACTGTTTTTT

V gene: TRBV18
J gene: TRBJ2-2
clone size: many
D gene: .
CDR3 protein: CASSPFGAYTGELFF
CDR3 DNA: TGTGCCAGCTCACCATTCGGGGCCTACACCGGGGAGCTGTTTTTT

V gene: TRBV5-1
J gene: TRBJ2-3
clone size: many
D gene: TRBD2
CDR3 protein: CASSLAGTSGADTQYF
CDR3 DNA: TGCGCCAGCAGCTTGGCCGGGACTAGCGGTGCGGATACGCAGTATTTT

V gene: TRBV28
J gene: TRBJ2-1
clone size: many
D gene: .
CDR3 protein: CASSFEGTNEQFF
CDR3 DNA: TGTGCCAGCAGTTTTGAAGGCACAAATGAGCAGTTCTTC

V gene: TRBV28
J gene: TRBJ2-7
clone size: many
D gene: .
CDR3 protein: CASSLIWKRNYEQYF
CDR3 DNA: TGTGCCAGCAGTTTAATCTGGAAGAGAAACTACGAGCAGTACTTC

V gene: TRBV12-5
J gene: TRBJ2-1
clone size: many
D gene: TRBD2
CDR3 protein: CASGRTSGPYNEQFF
CDR3 DNA: TGTGCTAGTGGCCGGACTAGCGGTCCCTACAATGAGCAGTTCTTC

V gene: TRBV29-1
J gene: TRBJ2-7
clone size: few
D gene: TRBD1
CDR3 protein: CSARLGQGQIEQYF
CDR3 DNA: TGCAGCGCTAGGTTGGGACAGGGTCAAATCGAGCAGTACTTC

V gene: TRBV7-2
J gene: TRBJ2-2
clone size: .
D gene: TRBD2
CDR3 protein: CASSRPGSGGITGELFF
CDR3 DNA: TGTGCCAGCAGCCGGCCCGGTAGCGGGGGAATCACCGGGGAGCTGTTTTTT

V gene: TRBV7-9
J gene: TRBJ2-7
clone size: many
D gene: .
CDR3 protein: CASSPPTGNRRSYEQYF
CDR3 DNA: TGTGCCAGCAGCCCCCCGACGGGCAACCGGCGCTCCTACGAGCAGTACTTC

V gene: TRBV20-1
J gene: TRBJ1-2
clone size: many
D gene: .
CDR3 protein: CSARDHGYGYTF
CDR3 DNA: TGCAGTGCTAGAGATCACGGTTATGGCTACACCTTC

V gene: TRBV11-1
J gene: TRBJ2-2
clone size: .
D gene: .
CDR3 protein: CASSLRAPSISAGELFF
CDR3 DNA: TGTGCCAGCAGCTTAAGGGCCCCCTCTATCAGCGCCGGGGAGCTGTTTTTT

V gene: TRBV5-1
J gene: TRBJ2-1
clone size: .
D gene: TRBD1
CDR3 protein: CASSFSGGFPYNEQFF
CDR3 DNA: TGCGCCAGCAGCTTCTCAGGGGGCTTCCCTTACAATGAGCAGTTCTTC

V gene: TRBV18
J gene: TRBJ1-5
clone size: many
D gene: .
CDR3 protein: CASSPETGGGKPQHF
CDR3 DNA: TGTGCCAGCTCACCAGAGACTGGCGGAGGAAAGCCCCAGCATTTT

V gene: TRBV6-1
J gene: TRBJ2-7
clone size: .
D gene: .
CDR3 protein: CASTRGWAGSDYEQYF
CDR3 DNA: TGTGCCAGCACCCGGGGGTGGGCAGGTTCTGACTACGAGCAGTACTTC

V gene: TRBV7-3
J gene: TRBJ1-1
clone size: many
D gene: .
CDR3 protein: CASSRGGGNTEAFF
CDR3 DNA: TGTGCCAGCAGCCGAGGGGGAGGGAACACTGAAGCTTTCTTT

V gene: TRBV12-3/TRBV12-4
J gene: TRBJ2-7
clone size: many
D gene: .
CDR3 protein: CASSPSGGREQYF
CDR3 DNA: TGTGCCAGCAGCCCGTCCGGAGGTCGCGAGCAGTACTTC

V gene: TRBV5-8
J gene: TRBJ1-5
clone size: many
D gene: .
CDR3 protein: CASSRGGGNQPQHF
CDR3 DNA: TGTGCCAGCAGTCGGGGGGGTGGCAATCAGCCCCAGCATTTT

V gene: TRBV27
J gene: TRBJ2-7
clone size: .
D gene: TRBD2
CDR3 protein: CASSDGFWEGSYEQYF
CDR3 DNA: TGTGCCAGCAGCGACGGGTTTTGGGAGGGGTCCTACGAGCAGTACTTC

V gene: TRBV5-1
J gene: TRBJ1-1
clone size: .
D gene: TRBD1
CDR3 protein: CASSWAQGGTEAFF
CDR3 DNA: TGCGCCAGCAGCTGGGCACAGGGGGGCACTGAAGCTTTCTTT

V gene: TRBV7-9
J gene: TRBJ2-3
clone size: many
D gene: .
CDR3 protein: CASSLGITDTQYF
CDR3 DNA: TGTGCCAGCAGCTTGGGAATCACAGATACGCAGTATTTT

V gene: TRBV28
J gene: TRBJ1-5
clone size: .
D gene: TRBD1
CDR3 protein: CASSETGAHQPQHF
CDR3 DNA: TGTGCCAGCAGTGAAACAGGGGCCCATCAGCCCCAGCATTTT

V gene: TRBV11-2
J gene: TRBJ2-1
clone size: .
D gene: .
CDR3 protein: CASSGGFRANEQFF
CDR3 DNA: TGTGCCAGCAGCGGGGGGTTCAGGGCGAATGAGCAGTTCTTC

V gene: TRBV18
J gene: TRBJ1-3
clone size: many
D gene: TRBD1
CDR3 protein: CASSPFDRVGGNTIYF
CDR3 DNA: TGTGCCAGCTCACCATTCGACAGGGTAGGAGGAAACACCATATATTTT

V gene: TRBV5-1
J gene: TRBJ2-3
clone size: .
D gene: .
CDR3 protein: CASSLFLRDTQYF
CDR3 DNA: TGCGCCAGCAGCTTGTTCTTGCGAGATACGCAGTATTTT

V gene: TRBV27
J gene: TRBJ1-4
clone size: many
D gene: .
CDR3 protein: CASRASGRGANEKLFF
CDR3 DNA: TGTGCCAGCAGGGCAAGTGGGCGAGGAGCTAATGAAAAACTGTTTTTT

V gene: TRBV7-7
J gene: TRBJ1-1
clone size: .
D gene: .
CDR3 protein: CAGRRGARGNTEAFF
CDR3 DNA: TGTGCTGGTAGGCGGGGGGCGCGGGGGAACACTGAAGCTTTCTTT

V gene: TRBV7-9
J gene: TRBJ2-3
clone size: many
D gene: TRBD2
CDR3 protein: CASSANLAGDTDTQYF
CDR3 DNA: TGTGCCAGCAGCGCCAACCTAGCGGGAGACACAGATACGCAGTATTTT